This TCR beta chain was sequenced for a study of blood T cell repertoires in COVID-19 (dated by TCRdb to 2018 to 2021). About the study as a whole: Collaborator samples came from the United States, Italy and Spain and covered acute and convalescent phases of COVID-19. The repertoires were released in a freely available public database meant as a resource for research on the immune response to SARS-CoV-2. The sample metadata nearly always contained a de-identified subject ID, COVID-19 status, age in years and sex. The dataset comprised deeply sampled blood TCRbeta repertoires from subjects exposed to, actively infected with, or recovered from COVID-19. The samples were drawn from the first 160 participants of the ongoing ImmuneRACE study and from 1,254 subjects provided by 6 global collaborators. The prospective study material was composed of cDNA or gDNA derived from T cells, B-cell-depleted T cells, or PBMCs. Where HLA class I and class II types were available, the types were taken from metadata supplied by the sample provider, not from assay-based typing.

This clone was seen once. The antigen it recognizes is unknown. Qualities for individual bases were not recorded, and no much larger clone is one base off. Other DNA sequences of this sample code for an identical CDR3. Each collaborating institution followed its own protocols to collect whole blood in K2EDTA tubes. For TCRbeta analysis, collaborators shipped samples as frozen whole blood, isolated PBMCs, or DNA extracted from either of those sample types. Summary of the overall study and its limitations: Clinical and demographic metadata were provided uncurated, with the amount varying by source and participant.

TCRbeta CDR3 regions were amplified from genomic DNA by means of the immunoSEQ Assay, a bias-controlled multiplex PCR. The paper's data handling went like this. The number of nucleated cells in each sample was estimated by amplification of reference gene primers within the assay. To quantify the absolute abundance of each unique TCRbeta CDR3 rearrangement, sequence reads were collapsed and filtered. Productive Simpson clonality was computed per sample as the square root of Simpson's diversity index over productive rearrangements. Not all clones reach the TCRdb copy of this immuneACCESS table, which keeps in-frame sequences only. Checked studies attribute under half of the gap to unresolved V genes and leave the rest unexplained. V, J and clone size reflect that table, while D and trimming were determined from the DNA. The sample has tens of thousands of clones on record, about four fifths of them singletons. Approximately 3.6% of the sample lies in the top ten.

The sequenced sample consisted of peripheral blood. The origin of this receptor is a man aged 50-60 years with acute or convalescent COVID-19.

The CDR3 loop reads CASSHYEQYF. The DNA sequence follows: TGTGCCAGCAGTCATTACGAGCAGTACTTC. The chain joins TRBV28 to TRBJ2-7; the D gene lacks a confident call. CDR1 and CDR2, per the germline V gene, are MDHEN and SYDVKM. V was cut back by 5 bases and J by 4 bases, leaving a gap of 3 bases between them. The CDR3 spans 10 residues, from the cysteine through the phenylalanine. The CDR3 DNA has 30 bases and is translated from base 1.